The 2 T cell receptor beta chains given below trace back to one sample, sequenced in a study of Graves' ophthalmopathy and Graves' hyperthyroidism. The TCR beta CDR3 regions underwent amplification from RNA transcripts. First-round RT-PCR relied on HTBI primers, and a second-round multiplex PCR came next. TCRdb re-analysed the multiplex PCR reads in MiXCR, keeping a single row per CDR3 protein. The table shows 200,000 to 250,000 distinct CDR3 sequences, with less than 55% occurring only once. Input material: peripheral blood. The origin of the receptors is an adult man with Graves' ophthalmopathy.

V and J are TRBV20-1 and TRBJ1-2; D uncertain. Germline loops: CDR1 DFQATT, CDR2 SNEGSKA (reference sequence). CDR3 length equals 10 residues. V shed 2 bases and J shed 7 bases, with 5 bases lying between them. This CDR3 reads CSARHPGYTF. In DNA, the CDR3 is TGCAGTGCTAGACACCCTGGCTACACCTTC.

J is TRBJ2-1 and V is TRBV24-1; 9 nucleotides align to TRBD2. CDR3 length equals 19 residues. V lost 4 bases to trimming and J lost 4 bases; unmatched junction nucleotides: 16. Germline V gene data show CDR1 as KGHDR and CDR2 as SFDVKD. The CDR3 loop is CATSDPSPGLAYSYNEQFF. In nucleotides, the CDR3 is TGTGCCACCAGTGACCCTTCTCCGGGACTAGCTTACTCTTACAATGAGCAGTTCTTC.